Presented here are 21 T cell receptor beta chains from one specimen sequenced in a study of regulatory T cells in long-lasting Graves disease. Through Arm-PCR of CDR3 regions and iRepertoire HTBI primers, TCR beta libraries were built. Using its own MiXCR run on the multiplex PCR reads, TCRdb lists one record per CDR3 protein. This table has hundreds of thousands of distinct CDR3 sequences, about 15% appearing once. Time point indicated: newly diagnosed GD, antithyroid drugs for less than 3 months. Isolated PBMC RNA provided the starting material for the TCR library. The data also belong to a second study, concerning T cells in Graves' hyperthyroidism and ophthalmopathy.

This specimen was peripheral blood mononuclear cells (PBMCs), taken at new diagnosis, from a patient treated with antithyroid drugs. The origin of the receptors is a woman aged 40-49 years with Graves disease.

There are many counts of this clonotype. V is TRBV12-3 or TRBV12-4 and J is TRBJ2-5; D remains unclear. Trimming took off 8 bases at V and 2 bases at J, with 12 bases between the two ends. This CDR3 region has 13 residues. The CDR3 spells CASLSYMQETQYF. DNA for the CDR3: TGTGCCAGCCTTTCCTATATGCAAGAGACCCAGTACTTC.

CDR3 sequence reads: CASRTLGSDSPLHF. The CDR3 nucleotides are TGTGCCAGCAGGACCCTCGGGAGTGATTCACCCCTCCACTTT. The V and J genes are TRBV25-1 and TRBJ1-6; D unresolved. Germline CDR1 reads MGHDK; CDR2 reads SYGVNS. The CDR3 totals 14 residues. Trimming shortened V by 6 bases and J by 8 bases, and 14 bases separated the two germline ends. The full variable domain, completed using reference TRBV25-1 and TRBJ1-6, is EADIYQTPRYLVIGTGKKITLECSQTMGHDKMYWYQQDPGMELHLIHYSYGVNSTEKGDLSSESTVSRIRTEHFPLTLESARPSHTSQYLCASRTLGSDSPLHFGNGTRLTVT.

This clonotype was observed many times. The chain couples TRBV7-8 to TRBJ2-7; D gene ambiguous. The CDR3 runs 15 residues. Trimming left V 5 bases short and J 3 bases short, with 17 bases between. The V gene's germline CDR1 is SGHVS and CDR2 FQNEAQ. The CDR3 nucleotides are TGTGCCAGCAGCCCAAACTCCTGGGCGAACTACGAGCAGTACTTC. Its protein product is CASSPNSWANYEQYF. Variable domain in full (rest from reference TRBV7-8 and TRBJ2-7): GAGVSQSPRYKVAKRGQDVALRCDPISGHVSLFWYQQALGQGPEFLTYFQNEAQLDKSGLPSDRFFAERPEGSVSTLKIQRTQQEDSAVYLCASSPNSWANYEQYFGPGTRLTVT.

The CDR3: CASSLIELPGELFF. The CDR3 nucleotides read TGTGCCAGCAGCTTAATTGAGCTTCCGGGGGAGCTGTTTTTT. The chain couples TRBV7-9 to TRBJ2-2; D gene uncertain. The CDR3 runs to 14 residues. Trimming left V 2 bases short and J 8 bases short, with 12 bases between. In germline, CDR1 is SEHNR, CDR2 FQNEAQ (reference sequence).

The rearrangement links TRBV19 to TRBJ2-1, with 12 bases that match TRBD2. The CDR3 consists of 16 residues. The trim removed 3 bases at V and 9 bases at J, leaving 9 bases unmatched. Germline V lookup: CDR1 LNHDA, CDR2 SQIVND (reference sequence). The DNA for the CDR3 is TGTGCCAGTAGTATCCCCGGGCTAGCGGGAGGGGCTGAGCAGTTCTTC. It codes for CASSIPGLAGGAEQFF.

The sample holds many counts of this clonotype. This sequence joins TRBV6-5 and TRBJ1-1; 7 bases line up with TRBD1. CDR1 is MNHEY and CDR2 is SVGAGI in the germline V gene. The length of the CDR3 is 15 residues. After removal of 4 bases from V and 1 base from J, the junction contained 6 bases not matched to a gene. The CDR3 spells CASSLTGLGNTEAFF. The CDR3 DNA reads TGTGCCAGCAGTTTGACAGGGTTGGGGAACACTGAAGCTTTCTTT.

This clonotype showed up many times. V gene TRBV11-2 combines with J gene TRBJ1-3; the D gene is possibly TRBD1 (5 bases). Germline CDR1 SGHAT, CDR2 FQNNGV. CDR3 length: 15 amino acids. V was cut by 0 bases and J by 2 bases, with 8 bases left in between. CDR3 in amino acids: CASSLEGTTGNTIYF. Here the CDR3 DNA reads TGTGCCAGCAGCTTAGAGGGGACTACTGGAAACACCATATATTTT.

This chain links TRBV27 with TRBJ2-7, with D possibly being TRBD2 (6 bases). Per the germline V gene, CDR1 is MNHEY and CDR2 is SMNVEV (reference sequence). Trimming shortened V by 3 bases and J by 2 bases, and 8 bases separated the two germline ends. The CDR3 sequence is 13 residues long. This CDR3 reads CASSFGLTYEQYF. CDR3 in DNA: TGTGCCAGCAGTTTCGGACTAACCTACGAGCAGTACTTC.

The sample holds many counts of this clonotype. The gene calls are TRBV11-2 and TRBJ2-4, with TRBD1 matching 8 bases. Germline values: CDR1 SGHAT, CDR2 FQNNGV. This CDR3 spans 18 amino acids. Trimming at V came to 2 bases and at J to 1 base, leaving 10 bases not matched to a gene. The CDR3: CASSLPRKGQAAKNIQYF. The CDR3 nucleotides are TGTGCCAGCAGCTTACCACGGAAGGGACAGGCCGCCAAAAACATTCAGTACTTC.

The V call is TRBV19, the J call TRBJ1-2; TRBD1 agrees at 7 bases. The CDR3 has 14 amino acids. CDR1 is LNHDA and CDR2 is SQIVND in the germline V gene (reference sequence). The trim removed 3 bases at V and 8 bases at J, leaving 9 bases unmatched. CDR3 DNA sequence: TGTGCCAGTAGTATCCCAGACTACAGGGGCGGCTACACCTTC. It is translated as CASSIPDYRGGYTF.

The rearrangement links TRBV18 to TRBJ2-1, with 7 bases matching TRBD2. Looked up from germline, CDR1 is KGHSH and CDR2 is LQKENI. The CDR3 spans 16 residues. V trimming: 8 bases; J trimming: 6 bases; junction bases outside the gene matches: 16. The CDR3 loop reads CASTGYSGFGGNEQFF. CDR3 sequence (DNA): TGTGCCAGCACCGGTTATAGCGGGTTTGGTGGCAATGAGCAGTTCTTC.

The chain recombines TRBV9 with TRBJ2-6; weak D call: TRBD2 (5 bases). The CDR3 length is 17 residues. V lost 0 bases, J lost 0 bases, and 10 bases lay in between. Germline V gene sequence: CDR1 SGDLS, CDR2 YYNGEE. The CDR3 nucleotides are TGTGCCAGCAGCGTAGAGCGGTCCTACTCTGGGGCCAACGTCCTGACTTTC. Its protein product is CASSVERSYSGANVLTF.

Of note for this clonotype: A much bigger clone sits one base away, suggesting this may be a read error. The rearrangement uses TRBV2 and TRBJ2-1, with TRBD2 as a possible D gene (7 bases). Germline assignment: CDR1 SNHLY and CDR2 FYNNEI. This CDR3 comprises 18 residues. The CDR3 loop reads CASSARGGDRISYNGQFF. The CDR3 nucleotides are TGTGCCAGCAGTGCCCGCGGGGGTGACAGGATCTCCTACAATGGGCAGTTCTTC.

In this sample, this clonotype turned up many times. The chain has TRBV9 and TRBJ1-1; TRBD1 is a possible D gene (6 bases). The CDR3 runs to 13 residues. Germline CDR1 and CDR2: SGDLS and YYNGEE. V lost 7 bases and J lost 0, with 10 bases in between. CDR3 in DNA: TGTGCCAGCGCCAGGGGTGTGAACACTGAAGCTTTCTTT. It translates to CASARGVNTEAFF.

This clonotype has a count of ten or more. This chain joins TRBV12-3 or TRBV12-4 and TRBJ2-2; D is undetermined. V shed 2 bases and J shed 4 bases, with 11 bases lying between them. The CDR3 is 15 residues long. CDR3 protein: CASSLKAISTGELFF. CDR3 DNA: TGTGCCAGCAGTTTAAAGGCAATTTCCACCGGGGAGCTGTTTTTT.

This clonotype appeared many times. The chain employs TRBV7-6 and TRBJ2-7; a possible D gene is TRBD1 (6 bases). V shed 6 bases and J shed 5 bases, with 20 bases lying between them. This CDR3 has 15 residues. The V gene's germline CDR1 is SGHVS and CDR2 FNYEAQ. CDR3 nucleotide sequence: TGTGCCAGCAGTCTTGAGTGGGGGCGGAGCCACGAGCAGTACTTC. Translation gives CASSLEWGRSHEQYF.

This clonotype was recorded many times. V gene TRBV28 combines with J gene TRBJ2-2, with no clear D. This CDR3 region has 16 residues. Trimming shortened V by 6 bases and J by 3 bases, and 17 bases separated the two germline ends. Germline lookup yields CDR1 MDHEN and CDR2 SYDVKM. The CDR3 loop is CASRGPRRFDTGELFF. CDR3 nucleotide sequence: TGTGCCAGCAGAGGCCCCCGCCGTTTTGACACCGGGGAGCTGTTTTTT. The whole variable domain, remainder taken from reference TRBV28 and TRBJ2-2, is DVKVTQSSRYLVKRTGEKVFLECVQDMDHENMFWYRQDPGLGLRLIYFSYDVKMKEKGDIPEGYSVSREKKERFSLILESASTNQTSMYLCASRGPRRFDTGELFFGEGSRLTVL.

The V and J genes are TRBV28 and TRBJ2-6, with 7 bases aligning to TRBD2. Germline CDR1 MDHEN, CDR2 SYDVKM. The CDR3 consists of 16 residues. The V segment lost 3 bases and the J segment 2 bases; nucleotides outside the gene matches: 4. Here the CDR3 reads CASSLGGRPGANVLTF. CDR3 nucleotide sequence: TGTGCCAGCAGTTTGGGAGGGAGACCTGGGGCCAACGTCCTGACTTTC.

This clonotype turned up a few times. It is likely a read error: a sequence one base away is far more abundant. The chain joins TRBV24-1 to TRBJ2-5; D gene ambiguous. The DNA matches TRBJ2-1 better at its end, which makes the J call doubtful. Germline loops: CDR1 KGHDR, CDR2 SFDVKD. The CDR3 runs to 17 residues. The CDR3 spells CATSDGEFRQTHNEQFF. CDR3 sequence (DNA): TGTGCCACCAGTGATGGCGAATTTCGTCAGACCCACAATGAGCAGTTCTTC.

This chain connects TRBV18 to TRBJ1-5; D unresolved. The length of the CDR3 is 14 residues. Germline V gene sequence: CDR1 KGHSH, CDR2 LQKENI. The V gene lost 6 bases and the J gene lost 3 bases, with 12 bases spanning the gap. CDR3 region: CASSHDRANQPQHF. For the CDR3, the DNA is TGTGCCAGCTCCCATGACCGGGCCAATCAGCCCCAGCATTTT.

The CDR3 loop reads CSAHITSGMTDTQYF. The CDR3 DNA is TGCAGTGCTCACATAACTAGCGGGATGACAGATACGCAGTATTTT. This chain joins TRBV20-1 and TRBJ2-3, with TRBD2 matching over 10 bases. The trim removed 5 bases at V and 3 bases at J, leaving 8 bases unmatched. This CDR3 region has 15 residues. Germline CDR1 reads DFQATT; CDR2 reads SNEGSKA (reference sequence).